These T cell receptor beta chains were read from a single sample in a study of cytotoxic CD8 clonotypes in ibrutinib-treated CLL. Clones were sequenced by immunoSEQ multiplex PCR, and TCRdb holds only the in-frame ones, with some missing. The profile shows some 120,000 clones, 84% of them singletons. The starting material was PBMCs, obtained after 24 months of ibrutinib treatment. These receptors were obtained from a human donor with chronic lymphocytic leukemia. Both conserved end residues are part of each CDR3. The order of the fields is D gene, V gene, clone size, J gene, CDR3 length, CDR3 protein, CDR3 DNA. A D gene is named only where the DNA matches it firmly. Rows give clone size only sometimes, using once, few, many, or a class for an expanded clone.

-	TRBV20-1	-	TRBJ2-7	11	CSASLEQEQYF	TGCAGTGCTAGCCTAGAACAGGAGCAGTACTTC
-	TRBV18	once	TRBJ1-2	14	CASSTGPGNYGYTF	TGTGCCAGCTCAACGGGGCCGGGTAACTATGGCTACACCTTC
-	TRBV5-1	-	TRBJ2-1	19	CASSLVVLFDSLGFTEQFF	TGCGCCAGCAGCTTGGTAGTCCTTTTCGACTCGCTCGGATTCACTGAGCAGTTCTTC
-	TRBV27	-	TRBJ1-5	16	CASSLGREYSNQPQHF	TGTGCCAGCAGCCTGGGCAGGGAGTATAGCAATCAGCCCCAGCATTTT
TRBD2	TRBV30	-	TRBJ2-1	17	CAWSVRPGTSSYNEQFF	TGTGCCTGGAGTGTACGTCCTGGGACTAGTTCGTACAATGAGCAGTTCTTC
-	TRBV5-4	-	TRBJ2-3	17	CASSSRSRAASTDTQYF	TGTGCCAGCAGCTCCCGATCGCGAGCAGCTAGCACAGATACGCAGTATTTT
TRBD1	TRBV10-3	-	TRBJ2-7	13	CAISDGQGYEQYF	TGTGCCATCAGTGACGGACAGGGCTACGAGCAGTACTTC
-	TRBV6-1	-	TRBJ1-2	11	CASSYDSYYTF	TGTGCCAGCAGTTACGACAGCTATTACACCTTC
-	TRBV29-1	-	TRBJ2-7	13	CSVAVGGVREQYF	TGCAGCGTTGCCGTAGGGGGGGTCCGCGAGCAGTACTTC
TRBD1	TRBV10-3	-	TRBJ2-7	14	CAISKNGQGFEQYF	TGTGCCATCAGTAAAAACGGACAGGGTTTCGAGCAGTACTTC
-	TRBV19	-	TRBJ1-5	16	CASSIEAGQPNQSQHF	TGTGCCAGTAGTATAGAGGCTGGACAGCCCAATCAGTCCCAGCATTTT
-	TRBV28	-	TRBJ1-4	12	CASSLLGGKLFF	TGTGCCAGCAGTTTGCTTGGAGGAAAACTGTTTTTT
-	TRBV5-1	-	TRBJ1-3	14	CASSWTLSGNTIYF	TGCGCCAGCAGCTGGACACTATCTGGAAACACCATATATTTT
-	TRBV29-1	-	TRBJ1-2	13	CSVDQTAVYGYTF	TGCAGCGTTGATCAGACGGCAGTCTATGGCTACACCTTC
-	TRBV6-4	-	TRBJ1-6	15	CASSDELYYNSPLHF	TGTGCCAGCAGTGACGAGTTATACTATAATTCACCCCTCCACTTT
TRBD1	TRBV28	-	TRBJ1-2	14	CASGQDRVPYGYTF	TGTGCCAGCGGACAAGACAGGGTCCCCTATGGCTACACCTTC
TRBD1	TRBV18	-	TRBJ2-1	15	CASSPGQGGGNEQFF	TGTGCCAGCTCACCAGGACAGGGGGGAGGCAATGAGCAGTTCTTC
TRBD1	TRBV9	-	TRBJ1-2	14	CASSVGQGLYGYTF	TGTGCCAGCAGCGTAGGACAGGGTCTCTATGGCTACACCTTC
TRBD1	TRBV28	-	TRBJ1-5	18	CASSSTTGGVFGGQPQHF	TGTGCCAGCAGTTCCACAACAGGGGGCGTATTTGGGGGTCAGCCCCAGCATTTT
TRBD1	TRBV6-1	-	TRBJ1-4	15	CASSPTQGPNEKLFF	TGTGCCAGCAGTCCTACACAGGGGCCTAATGAAAAACTGTTTTTT
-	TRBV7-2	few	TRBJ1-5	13	CASSSQSNQPQHF	TGTGCCAGCAGCTCTCAAAGCAATCAGCCCCAGCATTTT
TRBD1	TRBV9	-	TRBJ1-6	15	CASSVAGQGNSPLHF	TGTGCCAGCAGCGTAGCGGGACAGGGAAATTCACCCCTCCACTTT
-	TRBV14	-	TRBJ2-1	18	CASSPVQGLQYRGNEQFF	TGTGCCAGCAGCCCAGTTCAGGGACTCCAATATCGCGGCAATGAGCAGTTCTTC
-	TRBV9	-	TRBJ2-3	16	CASSVEAGVSTDTQYF	TGTGCCAGCAGCGTTGAGGCAGGGGTTAGCACAGATACGCAGTATTTT
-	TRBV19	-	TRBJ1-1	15	CASSMKPGGGTEAFF	TGTGCCAGTAGTATGAAGCCAGGCGGGGGCACTGAAGCTTTCTTT
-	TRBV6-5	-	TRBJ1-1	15	CASSYSGRANTEAFF	TGTGCCAGCAGTTACTCCGGACGGGCAAACACTGAAGCTTTCTTT
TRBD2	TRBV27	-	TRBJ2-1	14	CASSWGGVYNEQFF	TGTGCCAGCAGTTGGGGGGGGGTTTACAATGAGCAGTTCTTC
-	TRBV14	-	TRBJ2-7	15	CASSRVVGPRGEQYF	TGTGCCAGCAGCCGCGTCGTAGGCCCCCGGGGCGAGCAGTACTTC
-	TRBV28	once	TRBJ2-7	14	CASSVGGDPYEQYF	TGTGCCAGCAGTGTTGGGGGCGACCCCTACGAGCAGTACTTC
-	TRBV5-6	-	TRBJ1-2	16	CASSSERTATNYGYTF	TGTGCCAGCAGCTCAGAACGGACCGCAACTAACTATGGCTACACCTTC
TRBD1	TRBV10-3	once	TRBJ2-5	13	CAIRDRVQETQYF	TGTGCCATCAGGGACAGGGTCCAAGAGACCCAGTACTTC
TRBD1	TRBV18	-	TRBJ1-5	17	CASSPPGTGMGNQPQHF	TGTGCCAGCTCACCACCTGGGACAGGGATGGGCAATCAGCCCCAGCATTTT
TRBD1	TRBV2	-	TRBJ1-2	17	CASSAGQGVGINYGYTF	TGTGCCAGCAGCGCCGGACAGGGGGTTGGGATTAACTATGGCTACACCTTC
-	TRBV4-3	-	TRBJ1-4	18	CASSRTRRRGGLGEKLFF	TGCGCCAGCAGCCGAACCAGGCGAAGGGGGGGGTTGGGGGAAAAACTGTTTTTT